This T cell receptor (beta chain) was sequenced for a study of spatial heterogeneity in lung cancer. V was clipped by 1 base and J by 2 bases; unmatched bases: 3. This CDR3 has 16 residues. Germline V gives CDR1 SEHNR, CDR2 FQNEAQ (reference sequence). This clonotype was seen repeatedly, ten times or more. The time point denotes: sample taken at primary tumor resection. Unsorted tumor, nontumor lung tissue or cryopreserved PBMC supplied the whole RNA. TCRdb processed the 5' RACE reads anew with MiXCR; each CDR3 protein has one entry. Found here are more than 9,000 distinct CDR3 sequences, approximately 8.6% of them singletons; the top ten hold around 25%.

The receptor's source is a male donor with early-stage non-small cell lung cancer. The specimen was PBMCs, collected at surgery. V is TRBV7-9 and J is TRBJ2-7; 12 bases are shared with TRBD2. In DNA form, the CDR3 reads TGTGCCAGCAGCTTAGATCTAGCGGGGGGGCCCTACGAGCAGTACTTC. Translated, it gives CASSLDLAGGPYEQYF.